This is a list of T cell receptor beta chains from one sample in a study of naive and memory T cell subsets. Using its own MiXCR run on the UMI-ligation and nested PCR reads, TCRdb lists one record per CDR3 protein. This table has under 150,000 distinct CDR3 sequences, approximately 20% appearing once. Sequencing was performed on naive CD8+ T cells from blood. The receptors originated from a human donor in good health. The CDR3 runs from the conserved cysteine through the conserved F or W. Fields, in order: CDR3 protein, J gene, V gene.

CASRDRGTDTQYF TRBJ2-3 TRBV10-2
CASSFGWDANNEQFF TRBJ2-1 TRBV5-6
CASSQGLLRGAREREDYNEQFF TRBJ2-1 TRBV4-1
CASSSGMDTEAFF TRBJ1-1 TRBV5-1
CASSSGRAGETQYF TRBJ2-5 TRBV28
CASRIGTAEAFF TRBJ1-1 TRBV6-2/TRBV6-3
CASGAGTDDYEQYF TRBJ2-7 TRBV28
CASSQELAGGPGNEQFF TRBJ2-1 TRBV4-2
CASSPQGGGGIREQYF TRBJ2-7 TRBV7-9
CASSEPWLGYGYTF TRBJ1-2 TRBV2
CASSYSLREQFF TRBJ2-1 TRBV7-8
CASTSGSDEQFF TRBJ2-1 TRBV28
CASSPRGRDQETQYF TRBJ2-5 TRBV9
CASSLSPMNTEAFF TRBJ1-1 TRBV7-8
CASSLSGTGGDEQFF TRBJ2-1 TRBV5-1
CASSPVGNDEQYF TRBJ2-7 TRBV6-5
CASSLSDWLPTHTQYF TRBJ2-3 TRBV28
CSARAGQEQYF TRBJ2-7 TRBV20-1
CASSEPPLRF TRBJ2-7 TRBV6-1
CASSSGTSGMVAKNIQYF TRBJ2-4 TRBV13
CASSGWGRNTEAFF TRBJ1-1 TRBV25-1
CSVVSETQYF TRBJ2-5 TRBV29-1
CASSQGLHSGETQYF TRBJ2-5 TRBV13
CASSFSWSYEQYF TRBJ2-7 TRBV12-3/TRBV12-4
CASSLASTAASQHF TRBJ1-5 TRBV5-5
CASSLFYDIQGANTGELFF TRBJ2-2 TRBV28
CASRPEGNTEAFF TRBJ1-1 TRBV5-4
CATSDAQGAQTQYF TRBJ2-5 TRBV24-1
CASKWGSYNEQFF TRBJ2-1 TRBV28
CASSFGNSYEQYF TRBJ2-7 TRBV7-9
CASSQEYTVLGVSMNTEAFF TRBJ1-1 TRBV4-1
CASSLSPGRLAGEQYF TRBJ2-7 TRBV28
CASSTGESYEQYF TRBJ2-7 TRBV12-3/TRBV12-4
CASSLEEAGGVDEQFF TRBJ2-1 TRBV5-1
CASSLIAGGPLHF TRBJ1-6 TRBV27
CASSSLLDGNSPLHF TRBJ1-6 TRBV7-2
CASSPALGLTEAFF TRBJ1-1 TRBV14
CASSVGGGGPTDTQYF TRBJ2-3 TRBV9
CSARVLASGKETQYF TRBJ2-5 TRBV20-1
CAISDEGLAEDNEQFF TRBJ2-1 TRBV10-3
CASSQDLGVASYLETQYF TRBJ2-5 TRBV14
CASSFLGVAGELFF TRBJ2-2 TRBV28
CASSISGTGGSGNTIYF TRBJ1-3 TRBV28
CASAGGPYSTDTQYF TRBJ2-3 TRBV7-2
CASSYALPYNEQFF TRBJ2-1 TRBV25-1
CASSLARAYEQYF TRBJ2-7 TRBV28
CASSQDDPGHTADTQYF TRBJ2-3 TRBV4-1
CASSDVGGVYEQYF TRBJ2-7 TRBV2
CASRKGPLTIRIVQFF TRBJ2-1 TRBV28
CSVDGTSGPSYNEQFF TRBJ2-1 TRBV29-1
CASSLDTGGVVDIQYF TRBJ2-4 TRBV7-8
CASSFTGPEAFF TRBJ1-1 TRBV6-6
CASSYRDRAIQSPLHF TRBJ1-6 TRBV21-1
CASSYELAGADTQYF TRBJ2-3 TRBV6-5
CASSFVVSNSDGYTF TRBJ1-2 TRBV5-5